The 7 T cell receptor beta chains in this list originate from one sample, sequenced in a study of T cells in Graves' hyperthyroidism and ophthalmopathy. It was RNA transcripts that yielded the amplified TCR beta CDR3 regions. First-round RT-PCR with HTBI primers amplified the TCR CDR3 region. TCRdb fed the multiplex PCR reads into MiXCR, producing one record per CDR3 protein. Altogether approximately 640,000 distinct CDR3 sequences are present, 17% being singletons, with the ten largest covering about 14%. The sequenced sample consisted of blood. The receptors stem from a man aged 45-65 years with Graves' hyperthyroidism.

The sample holds a few counts of this clonotype. The chain carries TRBV30 and TRBJ2-5, with unresolved D. There are 15 residues in the CDR3. V was shortened by 2 bases and J by 4 bases, with 17 bases between the two germline ends. Per germline, CDR1 GTSNPN and CDR2 SVGIG (reference sequence). DNA for the CDR3: TGTGCCTGGAGTAGCTCCGGGTCCCCCGGAGAGACCCAGTACTTC. Amino acids: CAWSSSGSPGETQYF.

To note about this clonotype: A much more abundant neighbour one base away suggests this may be a read error. The chain joins TRBV11-2 to TRBJ2-1, with D uncertain. The germline V gene has CDR1 SGHAT and CDR2 FQNNGV. V shed 5 bases and J shed 9 bases, with 17 bases lying between them. CDR3 length: 14 residues. The CDR3 sequence is CASSPLTRLLEQFF. As DNA, the CDR3 is TGTGCCAGCAGCCCACTAACTCGTCTCCTTGAGCAGTTCTTC.

This chain joins TRBV2 and TRBJ1-6; D gene unclear. CDR3 length: 13 amino acids. The germline V gene has CDR1 SNHLY and CDR2 FYNNEI. The ends were cut back, 2 bases at V and 8 bases at J, with 7 bases in the middle. The CDR3 nucleotides read TGTGCCAGCAGTGAAACTGGGGATTCACCCCTCCACTTT. Protein product: CASSETGDSPLHF. Using reference TRBV2 and TRBJ1-6 for the parts outside the CDR3, the full variable domain is EPEVTQTPSHQVTQMGQEVILRCVPISNHLYFYWYRQILGQKVEFLVSFYNNEISEKSEIFDDQFSVERPDGSNFTLKIRSTKLEDSAMYFCASSETGDSPLHFGNGTRLTVT.

This clonotype was seen ten or more times. The genes are TRBV28 and TRBJ2-7; D might be TRBD2 (6 bases). Trimming took 8 bases from V and 2 from J, leaving 13 bases between them. Germline CDR1 and CDR2: MDHEN and SYDVKM. The CDR3 spans 13 residues. CDR3 sequence: CASEREETYEQYF. CDR3 DNA sequence: TGTGCCAGCGAGAGGGAGGAAACCTACGAGCAGTACTTC.

This clonotype appeared many times. The chain employs TRBV3-1 and TRBJ2-3; D not resolved. The CDR3 totals 11 residues. V lost 1 base to trimming and J lost 6 bases, with 2 bases between them. The germline CDR1 and CDR2 sequences are LGHDT and YNNKEL (reference sequence). DNA for the CDR3: TGTGCCAGCAGCCAAGGGGATACGCAGTATTTT. Translation: CASSQGDTQYF.

In this sample, this clonotype turned up many times. The chain couples TRBV2 to TRBJ2-2, with a weak D call TRBD2 (6 bases). This CDR3 spans 13 amino acids. Trimming removed 5 bases at V and 6 bases at J, with 10 bases between. Germline CDR1 and CDR2: SNHLY and FYNNEI. The CDR3 region has the DNA TGTGCCAGCAGTTGGGAGGAGCCCGGGGAGCTGTTTTTT. This sequence encodes CASSWEEPGELFF.

This clonotype was detected ten times or more. CDR3 sequence (DNA): TGCGCCAGCAGAAAGAACAGGGCCATGAACACTGAAGCTTTCTTT. Residues: CASRKNRAMNTEAFF. The rearrangement uses TRBV5-1 and TRBJ1-1; perhaps TRBD1 as D (6 bases). The CDR3 consists of 15 residues. Germline V gene lookup returns CDR1 SGHRS and CDR2 YFSETQ. V was pared by 5 bases and J by 0 bases, with 14 bases between.